This record covers a single TCR beta chain. This record belongs to a study of blood T cell repertoires in COVID-19. Germline CDR1 reads SEHNR; CDR2 reads FQNEAQ (reference sequence). The ends lost 4 bases at V and 9 bases at J; junction bases unmatched: 5. The CDR3 has 13 amino acids. The data were produced by immunoSEQ multiplex PCR, yet TCRdb's version contains in-frame clones alone and is incomplete. The sample holds approximately 160,000 clones, around four fifths seen once. Sequences were obtained from peripheral blood. The source is a man between 35 and 55 years old who had recovered from COVID-19. This chain uses TRBV7-9 with TRBJ2-1, with TRBD2 matching over 8 bases. CDR3 in amino acids: CASSSGTRIEQFF. The CDR3 region has the DNA TGTGCCAGCAGCTCCGGGACTAGGATTGAGCAGTTCTTC.